The TCR beta chain under discussion was sequenced for a study of blood T cell repertoires in COVID-19. The CDR3 length is 15 residues. V was clipped by 2 bases and J by 1 base; unmatched bases: 4. Germline CDR1 reads SGHTS; CDR2 reads YDEGEE. This table comes from immunoSEQ multiplex PCR, and its TCRdb copy is limited to in-frame clones, with some not included. This table has 350,000 to 450,000 clones, approximately 89% appearing once. This clone occurred a few times. The rearrangement uses TRBV5-8 and TRBJ2-3, with TRBD2 matching over 7 bases. This receptor was identified in a woman aged 35 to 49 with COVID-19, enrolled during active disease. Input material: peripheral blood. The CDR3 DNA follows: TGTGCCAGCAGCTTAGGGAGGGGCGGCACAGATACGCAGTATTTT. Residues: CASSLGRGGTDTQYF. Supplemented by reference TRBV5-8 and TRBJ2-3, the full variable domain reads EAGVTQSPTHLIKTRGQQATLRCSPISGHTSVYWYQQALGLGLQFLLWYDEGEERNRGNFPPRFSGRQFPNYSSELNVNALELEDSALYLCASSLGRGGTDTQYFGPGTRLTVL.